What follows are 28 T cell receptor beta chains derived from one specimen sequenced in a study of yellow fever vaccine responses in identical twins. TCRdb passed the RT-PCR reads through MiXCR, listing each CDR3 protein once. Of about 1,400 distinct CDR3 sequences listed, more than 75% are singletons. The input for sequencing was T cells from blood (PBMCs), unsorted or a sorted subset (not recorded which), taken before or after yellow fever vaccination (not recorded which). The receptors shown here come from a woman younger than 35 who received the yellow fever vaccine.

The genes are TRBV10-3 and TRBJ2-6; 9 bases map to TRBD1. The V and J ends lost 11 bases and 1 base, in that order; junction bases with no gene match: 3. This CDR3 comprises 14 residues. Germline V gene data show CDR1 as ENHRY and CDR2 as SYGVKD. The CDR3 sequence is CAVGQGSGANVLTF. The CDR3 coding sequence is TGTGCCGTGGGACAGGGTTCTGGGGCCAACGTCCTGACTTTC.

The chain recombines TRBV28 with TRBJ2-4; no clear D gene. The CDR3 has 15 residues. Trimming cost V 3 bases and J 1 base, with 10 bases left between them. Germline assignment: CDR1 MDHEN and CDR2 SYDVKM. CDR3 loop: CASSFSGSAKNIQYF. The CDR3 nucleotides are TGTGCCAGCAGTTTTTCTGGGTCGGCCAAAAACATTCAGTACTTC. The full variable domain, with the rest looked up from reference TRBV28 and TRBJ2-4, is DVKVTQSSRYLVKRTGEKVFLECVQDMDHENMFWYRQDPGLGLRLIYFSYDVKMKEKGDIPEGYSVSREKKERFSLILESASTNQTSMYLCASSFSGSAKNIQYFGAGTRLSVL.

The genes are TRBV5-6 and TRBJ2-5; tentative D call: TRBD2 (5 bases). From germline, CDR1 is SGHDT and CDR2 YYEEEE. The ends were cut back, 0 bases at V and 9 bases at J, with 9 bases in the middle. There are 12 residues in the CDR3. This CDR3 reads CASSLGRRPQYF. DNA for the CDR3: TGTGCCAGCAGCTTGGGTAGGAGGCCCCAGTACTTC. The whole variable domain, filled in from reference TRBV5-6 and TRBJ2-5, reads DAGVTQSPTHLIKTRGQQVTLRCSPKSGHDTVSWYQQALGQGPQFIFQYYEEEERQRGNFPDRFSGHQFPNYSSELNVNALLLGDSALYLCASSLGRRPQYFGPGTRLLVL.

The chain employs TRBV5-4 and TRBJ1-1; 10 bases align to TRBD1. Germline V lookup: CDR1 SGHNT, CDR2 YYREEE (reference sequence). V lost 0 bases to trimming and J lost 3 bases; unmatched junction nucleotides: 5. This CDR3 is 16 amino acids long. The chain's CDR3 is CASSLAGTGADTEAFF. In DNA, the CDR3 is TGTGCCAGCAGCTTGGCGGGGACAGGGGCTGACACTGAAGCTTTCTTT. Together with reference TRBV5-4 and TRBJ1-1, the CDR3 gives the full variable domain: ETGVTQSPTHLIKTRGQQVTLRCSSQSGHNTVSWYQQALGQGPQFIFQYYREEENGRGNFPPRFSGLQFPNYSSELNVNALELDDSALYLCASSLAGTGADTEAFFGQGTRLTVV.

The rearrangement uses TRBV9 and TRBJ2-1, with D perhaps TRBD1 or TRBD2 (5 bases each). CDR1 is SGDLS and CDR2 is YYNGEE in the germline V gene. CDR3 size: 15 residues. Trimming shortened V by 3 bases and J by 6 bases, and 16 bases separated the two germline ends. The CDR3 region has the DNA TGTGCCAGCAGCGGGGGGACGCCCACGGGCAATGAGCAGTTCTTC. It yields the protein CASSGGTPTGNEQFF.

This chain connects TRBV29-1 to TRBJ2-1; D unclear. Germline-derived CDR1 and CDR2 are SQVTM and ANQGSEA. The CDR3 totals 11 residues. V was trimmed by 4 bases and J by 10 bases, leaving 11 bases between them. The CDR3 bases are TGCAGCGTTGGGAGACTGGGCGAGCAGTTCTTC. As protein: CSVGRLGEQFF.

This clonotype came up a few times. The genes are TRBV7-7 and TRBJ1-4; D is uncertain. The germline V gene encodes CDR1 SSHAT and CDR2 FNYEAQ (reference sequence). The CDR3 contains 13 residues. CDR3 sequence reads: CASGEGVGEKLFF. For the CDR3, the DNA is TGTGCGAGCGGAGAGGGAGTTGGTGAAAAACTGTTTTTT.

The rearrangement joins TRBV27 to TRBJ2-1; no definite D call. V was shortened by 3 bases and J by 4 bases, with 7 bases between the two germline ends. The CDR3 consists of 13 residues. Germline CDR1 is MNHEY and CDR2 is SMNVEV (reference sequence). Written as DNA, the CDR3 is TGTGCCAGCAGTTTCTCAGAATACAATGAGCAGTTCTTC. It codes for CASSFSEYNEQFF.

The chain uses TRBV7-1 and TRBJ2-2, with TRBD1 matching over 10 bases. TRBV7-1 falls under the ORF class, with uncertain function. Germline trimming cut 5 bases from V and 5 bases from J; bases unmatched to any gene: 5. CDR3 size: 15 residues. CDR3 DNA: TGTGCCAGCAGCCACCGGGACAGGGGTACCGGGGAGCTGTTTTTT. This codes for CASSHRDRGTGELFF.

V gene TRBV4-1 combines with J gene TRBJ2-3, with a tentative D call TRBD1 (5 bases). Trimming stripped 4 bases from V and 12 bases from J, with 20 bases between. The CDR3 has 14 residues. CDR1 is MGHRA, CDR2 YSYEKL, per germline. CDR3: CASSRSRGNRSQYF. CDR3 coding DNA: TGCGCCAGCAGCCGATCTAGGGGTAATAGGTCACAGTATTTT.

The chain joins TRBV20-1 to TRBJ2-5; 10 nucleotides line up with TRBD2. CDR1 is DFQATT, CDR2 SNEGSKA, per germline (reference sequence). V lost 6 bases, J lost 5 bases, and 18 bases stayed unmatched. The CDR3 consists of 17 residues. In DNA form, the CDR3 reads TGCAGTGCGAGCTCCGGGACTAGCGTTTCGGGGGCGGAGACCCAGTACTTC. It is translated as CSASSGTSVSGAETQYF.

The chain recombines TRBV13 with TRBJ2-7, with TRBD2 matching 13 bases. J gave up 3 bases and V 7 bases, and 6 bases lay outside the gene matches. The CDR3 has 15 residues. The V gene's germline CDR1 is PRHDT and CDR2 FYEKMQ (reference sequence). DNA of the CDR3: TGTGCCAGCAACCCGGGACTAGCGGGGATCTACGAGCAGTACTTC. Protein: CASNPGLAGIYEQYF.

This clonotype was detected once. The chain recombines TRBV21-1 with TRBJ2-1. TRBV21-1 is designated a pseudogene. The CDR3 contains 14 residues. CDR3 in amino acids: CASSKALTYNEQFF. The CDR3 DNA sequence: TGTGCCAGCAGCAAAGCGCTCACCTACAATGAGCAGTTCTTC.

This clonotype showed up just a few times. This rearrangement joins TRBV27 to TRBJ1-1; the D is unclear. Per germline, CDR1 MNHEY and CDR2 SMNVEV (reference sequence). V lost 2 bases and J lost 1, with 8 bases in between. The CDR3 extends over 14 amino acids. CDR3 bases: TGTGCCAGCAGTTTAACAGTGGGGAACACTGAAGCTTTCTTT. Protein product: CASSLTVGNTEAFF.

The chain joins TRBV4-2 to TRBJ2-7; 7 bases align to TRBD2. In germline, CDR1 is LGHNA, CDR2 YNFKEQ. The CDR3 spans 15 residues. V lost 4 bases and J lost 3; bases outside the gene matches: 9. The chain's CDR3 is CASSPGLDPIYEQYF. The CDR3 region has the DNA TGTGCCAGCAGCCCCGGACTAGATCCCATCTACGAGCAGTACTTC.

The chain employs TRBV6-4 and TRBJ2-1; the D gene could be TRBD1 or TRBD2 (5 bases each). Trimming took off 2 bases at V and 5 bases at J, with 10 bases between the two ends. In germline, CDR1 is MRHNA, CDR2 SNTAGT. CDR3 size: 14 residues. The CDR3 DNA sequence: TGTGCCAGCAGTGACGGGGGAGCCCACAATGAGCAGTTCTTC. This sequence encodes CASSDGGAHNEQFF.

The chain links TRBV11-1 to TRBJ1-2, with 9 bases matching TRBD1. With 5 bases clipped from V and 2 bases from J, the junction kept 3 bases outside the gene matches. There are 14 residues in the CDR3. The germline V gene has CDR1 SGHAT and CDR2 FQDESV (reference sequence). The CDR3 loop is CASSPGTGNYGYTF. The CDR3, as DNA: TGTGCCAGCAGCCCGGGGACAGGGAACTATGGCTACACCTTC.

The chain has TRBV18 and TRBJ1-5, with TRBD1 as a possible D gene (5 bases). The CDR3 consists of 11 residues. V lost 3 bases and J 11 bases, leaving 8 bases between the germline ends. Germline CDR1 reads KGHSH; CDR2 reads LQKENI. Written as DNA, the CDR3 is TGTGCCAGCTCACCTGGGGCAGCCCAGCATTTT. Translating gives CASSPGAAQHF.

The V gene is TRBV11-3, the J gene TRBJ2-1; D gene ambiguous. The CDR3 runs 15 residues. Germline V gene data show CDR1 as SGHNT and CDR2 as YENEEA. Trimming pared 1 base from V and 2 bases from J, leaving 9 bases between. The CDR3 protein is CASSLGGETYNEQFF. The CDR3 DNA is TGTGCCAGCAGCTTAGGAGGCGAAACCTACAATGAGCAGTTCTTC.

This chain uses TRBV6-5 with TRBJ1-4; 7 nucleotides line up with TRBD1. Trimming at V came to 4 bases and at J to 8 bases, leaving 7 bases not matched to a gene. This CDR3 region has 14 residues. Germline V gene sequence: CDR1 MNHEY, CDR2 SVGAGI. The CDR3 nucleotides are TGTGCCAGCAGTTGGACAAACAGGGGAGAAAAACTGTTTTTT. It is translated as CASSWTNRGEKLFF.

The chain has TRBV20-1 and TRBJ1-5; D remains unclear. The CDR3 totals 12 residues. Germline assignment: CDR1 DFQATT and CDR2 SNEGSKA (reference sequence). Deletions cut 2 bases from V and 6 bases from J, with 8 bases between. This chain's CDR3 is CSARWGGQPQHF. CDR3 DNA sequence: TGCAGTGCTAGATGGGGTGGTCAGCCCCAGCATTTT.

The V and J genes are TRBV7-2 and TRBJ2-7; the D gene is possibly TRBD2 (5 bases). V was clipped by 0 bases and J by 2 bases, with 8 bases between them. Per the germline V gene, CDR1 is SGHTA and CDR2 is FQGNSA. This CDR3 is built from 14 residues. CDR3 loop: CASSLAGETYEQYF. The CDR3 bases are TGTGCCAGCAGCTTAGCGGGAGAAACCTACGAGCAGTACTTC.

This chain uses TRBV27 with TRBJ2-3; D remains unclear. There are 15 residues in the CDR3. The germline V and J ends were trimmed by 6 bases and 7 bases, with 20 bases remaining between them. Germline CDR1 reads MNHEY; CDR2 reads SMNVEV (reference sequence). The CDR3 loop reads CASSSTTFSKNTQYF. Written as DNA, the CDR3 is TGTGCCAGCAGCTCCACCACCTTCTCCAAAAATACGCAGTATTTT.

V is TRBV20-1 and J is TRBJ2-7; maybe TRBD1 (7 bases). CDR1 and CDR2 (germline): DFQATT, SNEGSKA (reference sequence). CDR3 length: 15 residues. V was shortened by 3 bases and J by 0 bases, with 15 bases between the two germline ends. The CDR3 coding sequence is TGCAGTGCTAGCGGAGGGGGCCTTAGCTCCTACGAGCAGTACTTC. It codes for CSASGGGLSSYEQYF.

The V gene is TRBV7-3, the J gene TRBJ2-7, with D possibly TRBD2 on 5 matching bases. CDR1 and CDR2 (germline): SGHTA, FQGTGA. This CDR3 is 15 amino acids long. The germline V and J ends were trimmed by 1 base and 3 bases, with 13 bases remaining between them. As DNA, the CDR3 is TGTGCCAGCAGCTTAAGAGGCGGGTTCGACTACGAGCAGTACTTC. Its translation: CASSLRGGFDYEQYF.

Comment on this clonotype: An end of the junction differs from the germline gene, which may be a read error. This chain links TRBV4-1 with TRBJ2-1; D not resolved. CDR3 size: 12 residues. Per the germline V gene, CDR1 is MGHRA and CDR2 is YSYEKL. The CDR3 DNA reads TGCGCCAGCAGCCACTCCTCCAATGAGCAGTTCTTC. As protein: CASSHSSNEQFF.

V and J are TRBV5-4 and TRBJ2-5; D gene uncertain. CDR1 SGHNT and CDR2 YYREEE come from the germline V gene (reference sequence). CDR3 length: 14 residues. Trimming took 4 bases from V and 0 from J, leaving 10 bases between them. The CDR3 bases are TGTGCCAGCAGCGTATGGGCCGACCAAGAGACCCAGTACTTC. This codes for CASSVWADQETQYF.

The V and J genes are TRBV10-3 and TRBJ1-2; D ambiguous. Per germline, CDR1 ENHRY and CDR2 SYGVKD. The CDR3 length is 13 residues. V lost 0 bases and J lost 7, with 9 bases in between. In DNA, the CDR3 is TGTGCCATCAGTGAGTCATGGGGTTCTGGCTACACCTTC. It specifies CAISESWGSGYTF.